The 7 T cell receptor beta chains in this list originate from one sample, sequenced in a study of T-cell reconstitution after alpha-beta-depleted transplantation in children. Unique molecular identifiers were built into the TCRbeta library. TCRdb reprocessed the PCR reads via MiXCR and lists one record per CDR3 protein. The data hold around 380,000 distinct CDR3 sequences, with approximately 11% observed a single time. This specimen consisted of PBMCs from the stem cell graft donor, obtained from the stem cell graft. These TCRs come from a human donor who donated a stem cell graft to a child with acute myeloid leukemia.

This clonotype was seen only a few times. CDR3 sequence: CSAGAYNEQFF. The CDR3 DNA is TGCAGTGCTGGAGCATACAATGAGCAGTTCTTC. The chain is built from TRBV20-1 and TRBJ2-1; unclear D gene. Germline CDR1 DFQATT, CDR2 SNEGSKA (reference sequence). The CDR3 covers 11 residues. The V and J ends lost 5 bases and 4 bases respectively, with 6 bases between them.

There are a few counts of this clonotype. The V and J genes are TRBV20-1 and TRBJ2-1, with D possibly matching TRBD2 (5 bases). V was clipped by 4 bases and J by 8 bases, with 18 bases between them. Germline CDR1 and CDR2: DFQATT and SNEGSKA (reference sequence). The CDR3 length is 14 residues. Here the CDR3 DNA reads TGCAGTGCTACGGACTGGCTAGTGAGCGATGAGCAGTTCTTC. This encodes CSATDWLVSDEQFF.

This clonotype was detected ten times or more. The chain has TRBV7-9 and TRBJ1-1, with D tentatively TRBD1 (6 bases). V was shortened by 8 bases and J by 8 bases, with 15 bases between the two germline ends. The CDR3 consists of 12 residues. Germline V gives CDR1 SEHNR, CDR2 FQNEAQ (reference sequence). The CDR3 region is CASSPGTPEAFF. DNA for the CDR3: TGTGCCAGCTCGCCAGGGACACCGGAAGCTTTCTTT.

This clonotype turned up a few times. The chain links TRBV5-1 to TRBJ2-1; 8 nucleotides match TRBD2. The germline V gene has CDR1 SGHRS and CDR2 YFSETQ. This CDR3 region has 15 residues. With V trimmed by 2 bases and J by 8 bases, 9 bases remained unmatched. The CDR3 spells CASSLSGREIDEQFF. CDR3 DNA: TGCGCCAGCAGCTTAAGCGGGAGAGAGATTGATGAGCAGTTCTTC.

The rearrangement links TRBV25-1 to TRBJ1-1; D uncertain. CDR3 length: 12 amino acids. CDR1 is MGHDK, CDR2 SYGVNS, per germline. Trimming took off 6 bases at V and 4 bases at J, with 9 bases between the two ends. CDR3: CASSSVGTEAFF. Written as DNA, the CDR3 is TGTGCCAGCAGCTCAGTGGGCACTGAAGCTTTCTTT.

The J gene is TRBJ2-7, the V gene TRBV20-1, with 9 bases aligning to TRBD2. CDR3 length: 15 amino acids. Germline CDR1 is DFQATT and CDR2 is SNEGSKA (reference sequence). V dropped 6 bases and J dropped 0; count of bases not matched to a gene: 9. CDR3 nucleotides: TGCAGTGCGGATATAGCGGGAGAGAGCTCCTACGAGCAGTACTTC. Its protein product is CSADIAGESSYEQYF.

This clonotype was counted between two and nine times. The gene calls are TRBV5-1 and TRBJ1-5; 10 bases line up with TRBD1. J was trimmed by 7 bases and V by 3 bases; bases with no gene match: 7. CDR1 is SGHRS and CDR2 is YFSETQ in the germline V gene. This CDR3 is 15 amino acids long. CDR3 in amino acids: CASSSGTGEFQPQHF. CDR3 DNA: TGCGCCAGCAGCTCAGGGACAGGGGAGTTCCAGCCCCAGCATTTT.